This is a list of T cell receptor beta chains from one sample in a study of OX40 agonist ivuxolimab in advanced cancers. Clones were sequenced by immunoSEQ multiplex PCR, and TCRdb holds only the in-frame ones, with some missing. Among roughly 70,000 clones, about 87% were seen once, and the ten largest hold 0.67%. The specimen was CD4+ or CD8+ T cells sorted from blood, collected in a trial of the OX40 agonist ivuxolimab. Every receptor here comes from an adult with an advanced solid tumor such as melanoma, head and neck, liver or kidney cancer. Each CDR3 is given with its conserved first and last residue. The order of the fields is V gene, clone size, J gene, D gene, CDR3 DNA, CDR3 protein. The D gene is left open where the match is weak. Not all rows give a size; the values are once, few, many and, for expanded clones, a class.

>TRBV6-1|.|TRBJ1-1|TRBD1
TGTGCCAGCAGTAGGACAGGGGGGAACACTGAAGCTTTCTTT
CASSRTGGNTEAFF
>TRBV6-5|.|TRBJ2-7|.
TGTGCCAGCAGTGCGGGGCAATACTACTCCTACGAGCAGTACTTC
CASSAGQYYSYEQYF
>TRBV5-8|.|TRBJ1-2|TRBD1
TGTGCCAGCAGCTACCGTTGGGGGACAGCAACCTTCTATGGCTACACCTTC
CASSYRWGTATFYGYTF
>TRBV10-2|.|TRBJ1-5|.
TGTGCCAGCAATCCTGGTCGTAGCAATCAGCCCCAGCATTTT
CASNPGRSNQPQHF
>TRBV10-2|.|TRBJ1-6|.
TGCGCCAGCAGTGAGGCCTTTAATTCACCCCTCCACTTT
CASSEAFNSPLHF
>TRBV6-6|.|TRBJ2-1|TRBD2
TGTGCCAGCAGTTACTCCATAGCGGGTACCTACAATGAGCAGTTCTTC
CASSYSIAGTYNEQFF
>TRBV4-1|.|TRBJ2-3|TRBD2
TGCGCCAGCAGCCAAGGCCGGGGAGGGGCCGGCACAGATACGCAGTATTTT
CASSQGRGGAGTDTQYF
>TRBV18|.|TRBJ1-1|.
TGTGCCAGCTCACCACTCCCCCCAGACAGGAACACTGAAGCTTTCTTT
CASSPLPPDRNTEAFF
>TRBV6-1|.|TRBJ1-5|TRBD1
TGTGCCAGCAGTGGGGGGACAGATAGCAATCAGCCCCAGCATTTT
CASSGGTDSNQPQHF
>TRBV6-1|.|TRBJ2-3|.
TGTGCCAGCAGCCAACTAGACACTAGCACAGATACGCAGTATTTT
CASSQLDTSTDTQYF
>TRBV7-9|few|TRBJ2-3|.
TGTGCCAGCAGCTTAGGGGCGGCGGGGACAGATACGCAGTATTTT
CASSLGAAGTDTQYF
>TRBV7-2|.|TRBJ1-3|.
TGTGCCAGCAGCTTAGTCGTAATCTCTGGAAACACCATATATTTT
CASSLVVISGNTIYF
>TRBV6-5|once|TRBJ1-2|.
TGTGCCAGCAGTTACAATTATGGCTACACCTTC
CASSYNYGYTF
>TRBV5-1|.|TRBJ1-1|.
TGCGCCAGCAGCTTGGATCTGGGGGGTGAAGCTTTCTTT
CASSLDLGGEAFF
>TRBV2|.|TRBJ1-2|.
TGTGCCAGCAGGGGGACGGGCCGATCCTATGGCTACACCTTC
CASRGTGRSYGYTF
>TRBV19|.|TRBJ1-6|.
TGTGCCAGTAAATTGAGGGAAAAGAATTCACCCCTCCACTTT
CASKLREKNSPLHF
>TRBV2|once|TRBJ2-7|TRBD2
TGTGCCAGCAGGTTTAGCGGGAGTCGCAACGAGCAGTACTTC
CASRFSGSRNEQYF
>TRBV19|.|TRBJ1-6|.
TGTGCCAGTAGTACCTCTCAGGGGAATTCACCCCTCCACTTT
CASSTSQGNSPLHF
>TRBV29-1|.|TRBJ2-6|.
TGCAGCGTTGAAGATCGGTCAGCTCCTGGGGCCAACGTCCTGACTTTC
CSVEDRSAPGANVLTF
>TRBV7-9|.|TRBJ2-5|TRBD2
TGTGCCAGCACCAGTAGCGGGAGATACCCAGAGACCCAGTACTTC
CASTSSGRYPETQYF
>TRBV18|.|TRBJ2-2|.
TGTGCCAGCTCCTACCTGGGAGACACCGGGGAGCTGTTTTTT
CASSYLGDTGELFF
>TRBV2|.|TRBJ1-1|.
TGTGCCAGCAGTGGGGAAGGACCGAGGGGCACTGAAGCTTTCTTT
CASSGEGPRGTEAFF
>TRBV18|few|TRBJ2-7|TRBD1
TGTGCCAGCTCACCCGCACAGGGGGGTAACTACGAGCAGTACTTC
CASSPAQGGNYEQYF
>TRBV12-5|.|TRBJ1-6|.
TGTGCTAGTGGCCTACAGGGATCGTGGAATTCACCCCTCCACTTT
CASGLQGSWNSPLHF
>TRBV6-1|.|TRBJ1-2|TRBD1
TGTGCCAGCAGCTCCCCGACAGGGGGGGGACATGGCTACACCTTC
CASSSPTGGGHGYTF
>TRBV6-4|once|TRBJ1-3|.
TGTGCCACCGGACCACAGGTCTTAAACACCATATATTTT
CATGPQVLNTIYF
>TRBV11-2|once|TRBJ2-1|.
TGTGCCAGCAAGAGCCTAGTGGGCTCCTACAATGAGCAGTTCTTC
CASKSLVGSYNEQFF
>TRBV6-6|.|TRBJ2-5|.
TGTGCCAGCAGTAACCCAGGTGCCCAAGAGACCCAGTACTTC
CASSNPGAQETQYF
>TRBV6-6|once|TRBJ2-7|TRBD1
TGTGCCAGCAGACGAGGACAGGGGGGGGCCGAGCAGTACTTC
CASRRGQGGAEQYF
>TRBV6-1|.|TRBJ2-5|.
TGTGCCAGCAGACCGGGACTAGGGGGCGAGACCCAGTACTTC
CASRPGLGGETQYF
>TRBV10-3|.|TRBJ1-3|.
TGTGCCATCAGCCCAACTGGAAACACCATATATTTT
CAISPTGNTIYF